This TCR beta chain comes out of a study of circulating tumor DNA in untreated peripheral T-cell lymphoma. Study-level results: Tumor-specific clonotypes: identified in around four fifths of patients, 86% of baseline tissues.

For this clone: Its specificity is not known.

Clones were read by immunoSEQ multiplex PCR, and TCRdb kept only the in-frame ones, dropping some. Here the sample spans about 9,200 clones, around 74% being singletons. The tumor tissue sample was taken at baseline before any treatment. The receptor's source is a human donor with peripheral T-cell lymphoma. Sequenced: tumor tissue.

The DNA for the CDR3 is TGTGCCAGCAGTAGACCGTATAGCAATCAGCCCCAGCATTTT. This codes for CASSRPYSNQPQHF. The J gene is TRBJ1-5, the V gene TRBV6-8; D not certain. V was trimmed by 5 bases and J by 0 bases, leaving 8 bases between them. This CDR3 has 14 amino acids. CDR1 and CDR2 (germline): MNHGY, SAAAGT.